The rows below give T cell receptor beta chains drawn from one sample of a study of blood T cell repertoires in COVID-19. This table comes from immunoSEQ multiplex PCR, and its TCRdb copy is limited to in-frame clones, with some not included. The sample has 250,000 or so clones, 91% seen once. The specimen was PBMCs or T cells enriched from blood (not recorded which). Every receptor here comes from a man aged 35-49 years who had been exposed to COVID-19. CDR3s include the opening cysteine and the closing phenylalanine or tryptophan. The order of the fields is V gene, J gene, clone size, D gene, CDR3 DNA, CDR3 protein. D genes are given only for firm matches. Rows may omit the clone size; those that give it use once, few, many or a size class.

TRBV7-2	TRBJ1-1	.	TRBD1	TGTGCCAGCACCACGGACAGGGACACTGAAGCTTTCTTT	CASTTDRDTEAFF
TRBV19	TRBJ2-1	.	TRBD2	TGTGCCAGTAGTCGGAGCGGGGGCTACAATGAGCAGTTCTTC	CASSRSGGYNEQFF
TRBV19	TRBJ1-1	.	.	TGTGCCAGTAGTATCGATAGGGAGACGGCAGCTTTCTTT	CASSIDRETAAFF
TRBV30	TRBJ2-2	.	.	TGTGCCTGGAGTGAAAACAGGGTTACGGACACCGGGGAGCTGTTTTTT	CAWSENRVTDTGELFF
TRBV5-6	TRBJ2-2	.	TRBD1	TGTGCCAGCAGCACAGCGGGACAGGGGATCACCGGGGAGCTGTTTTTT	CASSTAGQGITGELFF
TRBV7-9	TRBJ2-1	.	.	TGTGCCAGCAGCTTAGGCGCAAATGAGCAGTTCTTC	CASSLGANEQFF
TRBV3-1/TRBV3-2	TRBJ1-2	.	TRBD1	TGTGCCAGCACCCCTTGGACAGGGAGCAAAGATTTTGGCTACACCTTC	CASTPWTGSKDFGYTF
TRBV7-2	TRBJ1-1	.	TRBD1	TGTGCCAGCAGCTCAGCGACAGGGTTGGTATCTTTCTTT	CASSSATGLVSFF
TRBV30	TRBJ2-7	.	TRBD2	TGTGCCTGTCCCCGGAAAGCGGGAGACATCTACGAGCAGTACTTC	CACPRKAGDIYEQYF
TRBV27	TRBJ2-7	.	.	TGTGCCAGCAGTTTAGCATTTGCAGGGTCCTACGAGCAGTACTTC	CASSLAFAGSYEQYF
TRBV9	TRBJ1-6	.	.	TGTGCCAGCAGCAGCGATAATTCACCCCTCCACTTT	CASSSDNSPLHF
TRBV7-8	TRBJ1-4	.	.	TGTGCCAGCAGCTCGTCGCGGGGGGCAACTAATGAAAAACTGTTTTTT	CASSSSRGATNEKLFF
TRBV4-2	TRBJ2-1	.	TRBD2	TGTGCCAGCAGCCAAGACCTGGGGACTAGCGGAAATGAGCAGTTCTTC	CASSQDLGTSGNEQFF
TRBV7-9	TRBJ1-5	.	.	TGTGCCAGCAGCTTCCAAAATCAGCCCCAGCATTTT	CASSFQNQPQHF
TRBV27	TRBJ1-1	.	TRBD1	TGTGCCAGCAGTTTACAACCCGGGACAGGGGCTTTCTTT	CASSLQPGTGAFF
TRBV6-5	TRBJ1-2	.	.	TGTGCCAGCAGCAAGGACTCAATCCAAAACTATGGCTACACCTTC	CASSKDSIQNYGYTF
TRBV20-1	TRBJ2-7	.	TRBD2	TGCAGTGCTAGTCTAGCGGTCTACGAGCAGTACTTC	CSASLAVYEQYF
TRBV9	TRBJ2-5	.	TRBD1	TGTGCCAGCAGCCCCCACACCTCCGGGACAGGGTCATTTATTGGGACCCAGTACTTC	CASSPHTSGTGSFIGTQYF
TRBV18	TRBJ2-2	few	.	TGTGCCAGCTCAACCACCGGGGGCACCGGGGAGCTGTTTTTT	CASSTTGGTGELFF
TRBV19	TRBJ2-1	.	TRBD2	TGTGCCAGTACCCCAAACGGGGGGAGCTCCTACAATGAGCAGTTCTTC	CASTPNGGSSYNEQFF
TRBV7-3	TRBJ2-1	.	TRBD2	TGTGCCAGCAGCTATAGCGGGAATGGGGATGAGCAGTTCTTC	CASSYSGNGDEQFF
TRBV7-9	TRBJ1-5	.	.	TGTGCCAGCAGCCCGGGTGGACGGGAAGACCAGCCCCAGCATTTT	CASSPGGREDQPQHF
TRBV18	TRBJ1-2	.	.	TGTGCCAGCTCACCCGTGAACACAGGTGGTAACTATGGCTACACCTTC	CASSPVNTGGNYGYTF
TRBV7-6	TRBJ2-5	.	TRBD2	TGTGCCAGCAGCTTAGCGGCGGAAGTGGGAGGGAACCAAGAGACCCAGTACTTC	CASSLAAEVGGNQETQYF